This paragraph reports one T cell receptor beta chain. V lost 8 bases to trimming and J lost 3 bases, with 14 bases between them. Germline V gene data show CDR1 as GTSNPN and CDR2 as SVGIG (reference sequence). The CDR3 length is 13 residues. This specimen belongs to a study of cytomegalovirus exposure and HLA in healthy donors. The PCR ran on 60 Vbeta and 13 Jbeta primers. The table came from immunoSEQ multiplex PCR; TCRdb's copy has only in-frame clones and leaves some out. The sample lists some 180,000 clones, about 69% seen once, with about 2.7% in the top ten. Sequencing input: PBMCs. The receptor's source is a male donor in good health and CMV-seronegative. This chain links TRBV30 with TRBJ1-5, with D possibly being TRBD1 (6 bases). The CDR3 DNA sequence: TGTGCCGCAAACAGGGACCCCAATCAGCCCCAGCATTTT. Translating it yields CAANRDPNQPQHF.